The 26 T cell receptor beta chains below were found in one sample sequenced in a study of blood T cell repertoires in COVID-19. Here immunoSEQ multiplex PCR was the method, and the copy in TCRdb shows in-frame clones only, minus some. The sample yields approximately 150,000 clones, around 86% seen once. The sample was peripheral blood. These receptors all stem from a man aged 45-65 years who had recovered from COVID-19.

Details on this clone: One end of the junction is discordant with germline, which a read error may explain. The gene calls are TRBV6-4 and TRBJ1-1, with TRBD1 as a possible D gene (5 bases). The germline CDR1 and CDR2 sequences are MRHNA and SNTAGT. The CDR3 runs to 13 residues. CDR3: CASRPTVNAEAFF. For the CDR3, the DNA is TGTGCCAGCAGGCCGACAGTGAACGCTGAAGCTTTCTTT.

This clone was found many times. Other DNA sequences in the same sample also yield this CDR3. The gene calls are TRBV19 and TRBJ1-6; TRBD1 aligns across 8 bases. The CDR3 covers 14 residues. The V gene end was trimmed by 5 bases and the J gene end by 6 bases; junction bases not matched to a gene: 3. Germline assignment: CDR1 LNHDA and CDR2 SQIVND (reference sequence). The CDR3 spells CASSPGGGNSPLHF. As DNA, the CDR3 is TGTGCCAGTAGTCCAGGGGGCGGTAATTCACCCCTCCACTTT.

The chain links TRBV6-6 to TRBJ1-1, with 7 positions matching TRBD1. The V gene end was trimmed by 5 bases and the J gene end by 11 bases; junction bases not matched to a gene: 11. The CDR3 covers 13 residues. CDR1 and CDR2 from the germline V gene are MNHNY and SVGAGI (reference sequence). The CDR3 sequence is CASSTGTVYWAFF. The CDR3 DNA reads as TGTGCCAGCAGTACGGGGACAGTTTATTGGGCTTTCTTT.

V is TRBV4-1 and J is TRBJ2-2; D uncertain. Germline CDR1 and CDR2: MGHRA and YSYEKL. The CDR3 runs 14 residues. V shed 1 base and J shed 5 bases, with 8 bases lying between them. The CDR3 spells CASSQASRTGELFF. CDR3 nucleotides: TGCGCCAGCAGCCAAGCTAGTAGAACCGGGGAGCTGTTTTTT.

The V call is TRBV5-1, the J call TRBJ2-1; a weak D match, TRBD2 (7 bases). The CDR3 sequence is 15 residues long. The germline gives CDR1 SGHRS, CDR2 YFSETQ. V dropped 4 bases and J dropped 8 bases, with 19 bases sitting between them. The chain's CDR3 is CASSPQGRGNYEQFF. The DNA of the CDR3 is TGCGCCAGCAGCCCCCAGGGGCGGGGGAACTATGAGCAGTTCTTC.

The CDR3 is CASSVAPQGYTDTQYF. In nucleotides, the CDR3 is TGTGCCAGCAGCGTAGCTCCGCAGGGATACACAGATACGCAGTATTTT. The chain recombines TRBV9 with TRBJ2-3; tentatively, D is TRBD1 (5 bases). Trimming left V 0 bases short and J 2 bases short, with 13 bases between. This CDR3 comprises 16 residues. Germline lookup yields CDR1 SGDLS and CDR2 YYNGEE.

This clone was counted a single time. The rearrangement joins TRBV12-5 to TRBJ2-5; 7 bases align to TRBD2. The CDR3 is 18 residues long. The V and J ends lost 4 bases and 0 bases, in that order; junction bases with no gene match: 14. CDR1 is LGHNT and CDR2 is FRNRAP in the germline V gene. The CDR3 DNA reads as TGTGCTAGTGGTTCGACCGGGACTATACCAAAGTACCAAGAGACCCAGTACTTC. Amino acid sequence: CASGSTGTIPKYQETQYF.

This clone was observed a single time. V gene TRBV5-4 combines with J gene TRBJ1-2; D not certain. The CDR3 extends over 15 amino acids. Looked up from germline, CDR1 is SGHNT and CDR2 is YYREEE (reference sequence). V dropped 1 base and J dropped 0 bases, with 10 bases sitting between them. The CDR3 region is CASSLYGDTNYGYTF. CDR3 bases: TGTGCCAGCAGCTTGTATGGCGACACTAACTATGGCTACACCTTC.

This clone was found once. This sequence joins TRBV5-6 and TRBJ1-6, with D maybe TRBD1 (5 bases). V shed 4 bases and J shed 5 bases, with 13 bases lying between them. Per germline, CDR1 SGHDT and CDR2 YYEEEE. The CDR3 covers 15 residues. The DNA for the CDR3 is TGTGCCAGCAGCGCGGGACGGAACAATAATTCACCCCTCCACTTT. This sequence encodes CASSAGRNNNSPLHF.

This clone is a singleton in its sample. V usage is TRBV6-5 and J usage is TRBJ2-2, with 8 bases lining up with TRBD2. V gave up 6 bases and J gave up 5 bases; unmatched junction bases: 8. Germline CDR1 and CDR2: MNHEY and SVGAGI. This CDR3 contains 15 residues. The CDR3 spells CASRDTGTRTGELFF. The CDR3 DNA reads as TGTGCCAGCAGGGATACAGGGACTAGGACCGGGGAGCTGTTTTTT.

The chain joins TRBV9 to TRBJ1-1; TRBD1 is a possible D gene (5 bases). The CDR3 consists of 13 residues. Germline CDR1 is SGDLS and CDR2 is YYNGEE. V shed 6 bases and J shed 2 bases, with 11 bases lying between them. The CDR3, as DNA: TGTGCCAGCACCTCCAGGGCTAACACTGAAGCTTTCTTT. Translating it yields CASTSRANTEAFF.

The chain links TRBV5-1 to TRBJ2-4, with a tentative D call TRBD2 (6 bases). The V gene's germline CDR1 is SGHRS and CDR2 YFSETQ. The CDR3 extends over 14 amino acids. Trimming removed 1 base at V and 5 bases at J, with 10 bases between. The CDR3 spells CASSLRLGENIQYF. The CDR3 bases are TGCGCCAGCAGCTTGAGACTAGGGGAAAACATTCAGTACTTC.

The genes are TRBV4-3 and TRBJ1-1, with TRBD1 as a possible D gene (6 bases). Germline V CDR1 and CDR2: LGHNA, YSLEER. Trimming removed 3 bases at V and 1 base at J, with 12 bases between. This CDR3 spans 15 amino acids. CDR3 residues: CASSHGQFQNTEAFF. DNA for the CDR3: TGCGCCAGCAGCCACGGACAGTTCCAGAACACTGAAGCTTTCTTT.

The chain uses TRBV3-1 (or the pseudogene TRBV3-2) and TRBJ1-4; D ambiguous. The CDR3 runs 14 residues. Germline CDR1 reads LGHDT; CDR2 reads YNNKEL (reference sequence). The ends were cut back, 3 bases at V and 3 bases at J, with 8 bases in the middle. CDR3 sequence (DNA): TGTGCCAGCAGCCAGCGGGGTTCTAATGAAAAACTGTTTTTT. Its protein is CASSQRGSNEKLFF.

This CDR3 is CASSLRVRGSSYNEQFF. The CDR3 coding sequence is TGTGCCAGCAGTCTTAGAGTGCGGGGAAGCTCCTACAATGAGCAGTTCTTC. V is TRBV7-9 and J is TRBJ2-1; TRBD2 might be the D (6 bases). This CDR3 is 17 amino acids long. Germline assignment: CDR1 SEHNR and CDR2 FQNEAQ (reference sequence). Between the trimmed V and J ends, which lost 6 bases and 0 bases, there was a span of 18 bases.

The chain combines TRBV6-5 with TRBJ1-6; TRBD1 might be the D (6 bases). CDR1 and CDR2 from the germline V gene are MNHEY and SVGAGI. This CDR3 comprises 16 residues. Trimming stripped 1 base from V and 7 bases from J, with 14 bases between. DNA for the CDR3: TGTGCCAGCAGTTACTTTCCAGGGGTCCTAAATTCACCCCTCCACTTT. It specifies CASSYFPGVLNSPLHF.

The chain uses TRBV6-5 and TRBJ1-6; 7 nucleotides line up with TRBD1. The J segment lost 7 bases and the V segment lost 11 bases, leaving 8 bases of the junction unmatched. The CDR3 spans 13 residues. CDR1 and CDR2 (germline): MNHEY, SVGAGI. The CDR3 DNA reads as TGTGCCTCCTGGGACAGTTGGAATTCACCCCTCCACTTT. Its protein product is CASWDSWNSPLHF.

This clone was observed once. The chain is built from TRBV13 and TRBJ2-7; D not resolved. CDR3 length: 12 residues. V was shortened by 2 bases and J by 2 bases, with 4 bases between the two germline ends. CDR1 is PRHDT and CDR2 is FYEKMQ in the germline V gene (reference sequence). In DNA form, the CDR3 reads TGTGCCAGCAGCTTAAGAGCCTACGAGCAGTACTTC. Its protein product is CASSLRAYEQYF.

J is TRBJ1-1 and V is TRBV9; no clear D. V was shortened by 0 bases and J by 3 bases, with 9 bases between the two germline ends. This CDR3 region has 14 residues. Germline V gene sequence: CDR1 SGDLS, CDR2 YYNGEE. The CDR3 bases are TGTGCCAGCAGCGTAGGAGCCGGAGACACTGAAGCTTTCTTT. This gives the protein CASSVGAGDTEAFF. Complete variable domain (other parts from reference TRBV9 and TRBJ1-1): DSGVTQTPKHLITATGQRVTLRCSPRSGDLSVYWYQQSLDQGLQFLIQYYNGEERAKGNILERFSAQQFPDLHSELNLSSLELGDSALYFCASSVGAGDTEAFFGQGTRLTVV.

This chain uses TRBV5-1 with TRBJ2-3; possibly TRBD1 for D (6 bases). The CDR3 is made up of 14 amino acids. V lost 2 bases, J lost 1 base, and 8 bases lay in between. The V gene's germline CDR1 is SGHRS and CDR2 YFSETQ. The DNA for the CDR3 is TGCGCCAGCAGCTTAGACAGGCGCACAGATACGCAGTATTTT. Translated: CASSLDRRTDTQYF.

The V call is TRBV3-1 (or the pseudogene TRBV3-2), the J call TRBJ2-5, with D tentatively TRBD2 (5 bases). Germline V lookup: CDR1 LGHDT, CDR2 YNNKEL (reference sequence). Trimming removed 5 bases at V and 4 bases at J, with 14 bases between. The CDR3 is 14 residues long. CDR3: CASSGELLGETQYF. In DNA form, the CDR3 reads TGTGCCAGCAGCGGGGAGTTATTGGGAGAGACCCAGTACTTC.

The rearrangement uses TRBV7-2 and TRBJ2-3; 8 bases fit TRBD2. Germline-derived CDR1 and CDR2 are SGHTA and FQGNSA. This CDR3 comprises 17 residues. V was clipped by 2 bases and J by 2 bases; unmatched bases: 9. This CDR3 is CASSLQREMTFTDTQYF. CDR3 DNA: TGTGCCAGCAGCTTACAGCGGGAGATGACATTCACAGATACGCAGTATTTT.

This clone was recorded once. The rearrangement links TRBV9 to TRBJ2-7; tentatively, D is TRBD2 (7 bases). The V gene's germline CDR1 is SGDLS and CDR2 YYNGEE. Trimming pared 0 bases from V and 3 bases from J, leaving 16 bases between. The CDR3 contains 16 residues. The CDR3 region is CASSVGRAGAIYEQYF. In DNA, the CDR3 is TGTGCCAGCAGCGTAGGGCGTGCGGGGGCCATCTACGAGCAGTACTTC.

This chain uses TRBV3-1 (or the pseudogene TRBV3-2) with TRBJ2-7; 9 bases align to TRBD1. Looked up from germline, CDR1 is LGHDT and CDR2 is YNNKEL (reference sequence). Unmatched junction bases numbered 5, after V lost 4 bases and J lost 4 bases. The CDR3 is made up of 14 amino acids. In DNA form, the CDR3 reads TGTGCCAGCAGCCGACTGACAGGGGGGTACGAGCAGTACTTC. It is translated as CASSRLTGGYEQYF.

The chain links TRBV19 to TRBJ2-1, with 9 bases identical to TRBD2. The CDR3 has 16 residues. Germline trimming cut 3 bases from V and 7 bases from J; bases unmatched to any gene: 10. Germline V gene data show CDR1 as LNHDA and CDR2 as SQIVND (reference sequence). The CDR3 here is CASSILIGGGANEQFF. As DNA, the CDR3 is TGTGCCAGTAGTATCCTAATAGGCGGGGGGGCGAATGAGCAGTTCTTC.

The genes are TRBV10-3 and TRBJ1-5; D is unresolved. V was cut by 0 bases and J by 5 bases, with 5 bases left in between. This CDR3 has 13 amino acids. CDR1 and CDR2 from the germline V gene are ENHRY and SYGVKD. DNA of the CDR3: TGTGCCATCAGTGAGTCCCCGTATCAGCCCCAGCATTTT. Translated: CAISESPYQPQHF.